This TCR beta chain was captured in a study of CD8+CD57+ T cells in acquired aplastic anemia. Study summary: Sorted CD4+ and CD8+ cells gave a mean 3.2 ug DNA, range about 0.2 to 27.4 ug. General study findings and limits: Comparison of patients with controls identified around 28 shared CD8+ CDR3 sequences.

CDR3 and TCR beta VDJ profiling relied on genomic DNA as the template. TCRdb re-called the reads with MiXCR, one entry per CDR3 protein. The sample lists roughly 280,000 distinct CDR3 sequences; about three fifths were seen once. CDR1 and CDR2 from the germline V gene are KGHDR and SFDVKD. The V end was cut by 6 bases, the J end by 0 bases, with 8 bases between. The CDR3 spans 13 residues. The sample holds one count of this clonotype. What it binds is not known. For sequencing, patients were chosen who had shown expansion of CD8+CD57+ cells by flow cytometry. Each patient gave a blood sample that was collected before any therapy had been received.

The chain joins TRBV24-1 to TRBJ2-7; a possible D gene is TRBD2 (6 bases). The receptor's source is a human donor with aplastic anemia. Material: sorted CD4+, CD8+, or CD8+CD57+ T cells (not recorded which) from PBMCs. CDR3 DNA: TGTGCCACCAGTCCCGGGAGCTCCTACGAGCAGTACTTC. Residues: CATSPGSSYEQYF.